Presented here are 20 T cell receptor beta chains from one specimen sequenced in a study of response to subunit inactivated influenza vaccine. TCRdb fed the RT-PCR reads into MiXCR, producing one record per CDR3 protein. Of roughly 650,000 distinct CDR3 sequences in the sample, approximately 14% are singletons; the top ten hold 6% to 9.5%. Sequences were derived from PBMCs from blood, sampled around two weeks before vaccination. The receptors originated from a man aged 50 to 60 who received an inactivated influenza vaccine.

Note on this clonotype: A much larger clone sits a single nucleotide away, making a read error possible. V and J are TRBV6-1 and TRBJ2-1; D is tentatively TRBD1 or TRBD2 (5 bases each). Germline assignment: CDR1 MNHNS and CDR2 SASEGT. The CDR3 has 15 amino acids. The CDR3 DNA sequence: TGTGTCAGCAGCCCCGAGGGTCTCAGGGTCAATGAGCAGTTCTTC. Protein product: CVSSPEGLRVNEQFF.

The table lists this clonotype with a few counts. The rearrangement uses TRBV6-5 and TRBJ2-7, with 10 bases aligning to TRBD2. The trim removed 5 bases at V and 6 bases at J, leaving 7 bases unmatched. This CDR3 is built from 14 residues. Germline loops: CDR1 MNHEY, CDR2 SVGAGI. CDR3 in DNA: TGTGCCAGCAGTAACAAGCGGGAGGGGGGCGAGCAGTACTTC. It specifies CASSNKREGGEQYF.

This clonotype was found a few times. This chain connects TRBV20-1 to TRBJ2-5; D is ambiguous. The CDR3 consists of 14 residues. V was shortened by 3 bases and J by 4 bases, with 15 bases between the two germline ends. Germline-derived CDR1 and CDR2 are DFQATT and SNEGSKA (reference sequence). CDR3 DNA sequence: TGCAGTGCTAGTCCCCCCCCACTTAGAGAGACCCAGTACTTC. Its translation is CSASPPPLRETQYF.

This clonotype was counted many times. This rearrangement joins TRBV11-2 to TRBJ1-1, with 8 bases that match TRBD1. Germline V lookup: CDR1 SGHAT, CDR2 FQNNGV. The V gene end was trimmed by 3 bases and the J gene end by 1 base; junction bases not matched to a gene: 4. The CDR3 loop spans 15 amino acids. CDR3 in amino acids: CASSLVGTGNTEAFF. CDR3 in DNA: TGTGCCAGCAGCTTGGTCGGGACAGGGAACACTGAAGCTTTCTTT.

This chain connects TRBV5-6 to TRBJ2-7, with TRBD2 matching over 7 bases. V dropped 4 bases and J dropped 2; count of bases not matched to a gene: 9. The CDR3 totals 15 residues. Germline CDR1 SGHDT, CDR2 YYEEEE. CDR3 loop: CASSPLGGGTYEQYF. The CDR3 DNA reads TGTGCCAGCAGCCCCCTTGGGGGGGGGACCTACGAGCAGTACTTC.

This clonotype was counted ten times or more. CDR3: CASSLYFSGDGTDTQYF. CDR3 DNA sequence: TGTGCCAGCAGCTTGTATTTTTCAGGAGATGGAACAGATACGCAGTATTTT. The rearrangement uses TRBV5-5 and TRBJ2-3; D remains ambiguous. The CDR3 runs to 17 residues. Trimming left V 1 base short and J 3 bases short, with 18 bases between. Germline V lookup: CDR1 SGHKS, CDR2 YYEKEE (reference sequence).

This clonotype has more than one count but fewer than ten. This chain joins TRBV27 and TRBJ1-1; D is possibly TRBD1 (6 bases). The CDR3 is 16 amino acids. Trimming removed 5 bases from V and 0 bases from J, with 16 bases in between. In germline, CDR1 is MNHEY, CDR2 SMNVEV (reference sequence). CDR3 bases: TGTGCCAGCAGTACCCGGACAGTAGTTATGAACACTGAAGCTTTCTTT. Amino acids: CASSTRTVVMNTEAFF.

This clonotype came up a few times. The chain employs TRBV12-3 or TRBV12-4 and TRBJ2-7, with no clear D. V was pared by 2 bases and J by 5 bases, with 16 bases between. The CDR3 runs 15 residues. Here the CDR3 reads CASSLNSGLIDEQYF. In DNA, the CDR3 is TGTGCCAGCAGTTTAAATAGTGGGCTTATCGACGAGCAGTACTTC.

This clonotype was counted at least ten times. The rearrangement uses TRBV29-1 and TRBJ2-3; D is tentatively TRBD1 or TRBD2 (6 bases each). Germline CDR1 reads SQVTM; CDR2 reads ANQGSEA. The CDR3 is 16 amino acids. Trimming stripped 2 bases from V and 4 bases from J, with 19 bases between. The CDR3 is CSVENPGGAEADTQYF. The CDR3 DNA sequence: TGCAGCGTTGAAAACCCCGGGGGCGCAGAGGCAGATACGCAGTATTTT.

The rearrangement joins TRBV6-2 or TRBV6-3 to TRBJ2-2; TRBD1 is a possible D gene (5 bases). CDR3 size: 11 residues. V was pared by 6 bases and J by 8 bases, with 7 bases between. The germline CDR1 and CDR2 sequences are MNHEY and SVGEGT. The CDR3 reads CASRQVGELFF. The CDR3 nucleotides are TGTGCCAGCAGACAGGTTGGGGAGCTGTTTTTT.

The sample holds one count of this clonotype. The CDR3 DNA is TGTGCCAGCAGTTCCCTGCTTAAAGATACGCAGTATTTT. It codes for CASSSLLKDTQYF. The gene calls are TRBV12-3 or TRBV12-4 and TRBJ2-3, with D hard to call. V was shortened by 4 bases and J by 5 bases, with 10 bases between the two germline ends. This CDR3 spans 13 amino acids.

This sequence joins TRBV7-2 and TRBJ1-1; 7 bases are shared with TRBD1. There are 14 residues in the CDR3. With 4 bases clipped from V and 5 bases from J, the junction kept 7 bases outside the gene matches. Germline V gene data show CDR1 as SGHTA and CDR2 as FQGNSA. CDR3 protein: CASSSPTGRTEAFF. The CDR3 DNA reads as TGTGCCAGCAGCTCACCGACAGGGAGGACTGAAGCTTTCTTT.

The chain uses TRBV20-1 and TRBJ2-2, with D hard to call. V was shortened by 6 bases and J by 1 base, with 6 bases between the two germline ends. CDR3 length: 12 amino acids. CDR1 DFQATT and CDR2 SNEGSKA come from the germline V gene (reference sequence). CDR3 sequence (DNA): TGCAGTGCAGAAGAGAACACCGGGGAGCTGTTTTTT. Translated: CSAEENTGELFF.

This clonotype was seen more than once but under ten times. The J gene is TRBJ1-2, the V gene TRBV10-3; D is unclear. The V end was cut by 8 bases, the J end by 6 bases, with 13 bases between. CDR1 and CDR2 (germline): ENHRY, SYGVKD. The CDR3 sequence is 12 residues long. CDR3 loop: CAIHSIGDGYTF. DNA for the CDR3: TGTGCCATCCACTCCATAGGAGATGGCTACACCTTC.

The gene calls are TRBV12-3 or TRBV12-4 and TRBJ2-3; D uncertain. Trimming removed 7 bases at V and 3 bases at J, with 11 bases between. The CDR3 is made up of 13 amino acids. The CDR3: CASTPSSTDTQYF. The CDR3 DNA follows: TGTGCCAGCACCCCCAGTAGTACAGATACGCAGTATTTT.

This clonotype has more than one count but fewer than ten. This chain links TRBV18 with TRBJ2-6; no definite D call. V shed 3 bases and J shed 0 bases, with 9 bases lying between them. CDR1 is KGHSH, CDR2 LQKENI, per germline. This CDR3 has 16 amino acids. In DNA, the CDR3 is TGTGCCAGCTCACCGGTCCGTATCTCTGGGGCCAACGTCCTGACTTTC. Protein: CASSPVRISGANVLTF. Using reference TRBV18 and TRBJ2-6 for the parts outside the CDR3, the full variable domain is NAGVMQNPRHLVRRRGQEARLRCSPMKGHSHVYWYRQLPEEGLKFMVYLQKENIIDESGMPKERFSAEFPKEGPSILRIQQVVRGDSAAYFCASSPVRISGANVLTFGAGSRLTVL.

The V gene is TRBV11-2, the J gene TRBJ2-1, with 14 bases identical to TRBD2. The CDR3 runs to 16 residues. Germline V CDR1 and CDR2: SGHAT, FQNNGV. With V trimmed by 4 bases and J by 6 bases, 5 bases remained unmatched. This chain's CDR3 is CASSWGGTSGSNEQFF. The CDR3, as DNA: TGTGCCAGCAGCTGGGGGGGGACTAGCGGGAGCAATGAGCAGTTCTTC.

This clonotype was seen a few times. The V gene is TRBV7-9, the J gene TRBJ2-7; no definite D call. The CDR3 sequence is 15 residues long. V was shortened by 5 bases and J by 0 bases, with 14 bases between the two germline ends. Germline V gene lookup returns CDR1 SEHNR and CDR2 FQNEAQ (reference sequence). CDR3 nucleotides: TGTGCCAGCAGCCCGGGCCCCAAGAGCTCCTACGAGCAGTACTTC. Protein product: CASSPGPKSSYEQYF.

The chain recombines TRBV2 with TRBJ1-2, with TRBD1 identical over 9 bases. The V gene end was trimmed by 4 bases and the J gene end by 6 bases; junction bases not matched to a gene: 3. Looked up from germline, CDR1 is SNHLY and CDR2 is FYNNEI. This CDR3 spans 13 amino acids. In nucleotides, the CDR3 is TGTGCCAGCAGTGTGGACAGGGGAAATGGCTACACCTTC. Protein sequence: CASSVDRGNGYTF.

The V gene is TRBV20-1, the J gene TRBJ2-7; tentative D call: TRBD2 (6 bases). Deletions cut 6 bases from V and 5 bases from J, with 14 bases between. Looked up from germline, CDR1 is DFQATT and CDR2 is SNEGSKA (reference sequence). The CDR3 length is 12 residues. CDR3: CSARGGVDEQYV. The CDR3 DNA sequence: TGCAGTGCCCGGGGCGGGGTAGACGAGCAGTACGTC.